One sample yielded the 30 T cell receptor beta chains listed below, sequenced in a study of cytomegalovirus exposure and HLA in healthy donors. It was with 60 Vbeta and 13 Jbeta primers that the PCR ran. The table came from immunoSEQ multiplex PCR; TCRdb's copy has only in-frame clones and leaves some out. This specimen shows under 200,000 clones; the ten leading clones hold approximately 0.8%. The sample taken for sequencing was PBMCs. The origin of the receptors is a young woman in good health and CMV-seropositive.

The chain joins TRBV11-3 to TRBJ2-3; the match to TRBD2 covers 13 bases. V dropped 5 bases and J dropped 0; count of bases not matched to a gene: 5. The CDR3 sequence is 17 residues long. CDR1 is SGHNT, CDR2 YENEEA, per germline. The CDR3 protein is CASSPTSGGVSTDTQYF. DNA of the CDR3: TGTGCCAGCAGCCCAACTAGCGGGGGGGTTAGCACAGATACGCAGTATTTT.

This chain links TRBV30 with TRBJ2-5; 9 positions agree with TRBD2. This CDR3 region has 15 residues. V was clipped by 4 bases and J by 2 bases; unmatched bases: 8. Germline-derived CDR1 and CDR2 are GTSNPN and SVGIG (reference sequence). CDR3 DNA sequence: TGTGCCTGGACTCGCGGGGGGGTGGGGCAAGAGACCCAGTACTTC. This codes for CAWTRGGVGQETQYF.

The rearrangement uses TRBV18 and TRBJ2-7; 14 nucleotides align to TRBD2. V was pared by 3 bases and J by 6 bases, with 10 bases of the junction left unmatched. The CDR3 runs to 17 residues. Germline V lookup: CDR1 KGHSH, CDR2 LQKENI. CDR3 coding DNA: TGTGCCAGCTCACCCGGGACTAGCGGGGGATTATTCGGCGAGCAGTACTTC. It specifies CASSPGTSGGLFGEQYF.

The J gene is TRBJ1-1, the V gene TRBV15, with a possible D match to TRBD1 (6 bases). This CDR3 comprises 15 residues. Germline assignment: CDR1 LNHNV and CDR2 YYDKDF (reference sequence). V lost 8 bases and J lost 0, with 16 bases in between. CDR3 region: CATFGGGGLNTEAFF. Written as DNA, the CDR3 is TGTGCCACCTTCGGAGGGGGGGGGTTGAACACTGAAGCTTTCTTT.

CDR3 nucleotides: TGTGCCAGCAGCTCCGGGACAGCGAACACTGAAGCTTTCTTT. Amino acid sequence: CASSSGTANTEAFF. V and J are TRBV7-2 and TRBJ1-1, with TRBD1 matching over 7 bases. Looked up from germline, CDR1 is SGHTA and CDR2 is FQGNSA. V was pared by 4 bases and J by 1 base, with 3 bases of the junction left unmatched. The length of the CDR3 is 14 residues.

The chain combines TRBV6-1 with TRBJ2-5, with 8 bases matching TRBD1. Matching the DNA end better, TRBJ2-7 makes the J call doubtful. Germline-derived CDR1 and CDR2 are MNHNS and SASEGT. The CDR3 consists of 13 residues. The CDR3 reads CASSRQGHYEQYF. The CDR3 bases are TGTGCCAGCAGCCGACAGGGGCACTACGAGCAGTACTTC.

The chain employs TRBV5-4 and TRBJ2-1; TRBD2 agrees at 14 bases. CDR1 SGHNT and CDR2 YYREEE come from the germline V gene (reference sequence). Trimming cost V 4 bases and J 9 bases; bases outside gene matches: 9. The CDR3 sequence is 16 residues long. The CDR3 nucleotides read TGTGCCAGCAGCCCGGGACTAGCGGGGGTACAAGGTGAGCAGTTCTTC. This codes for CASSPGLAGVQGEQFF. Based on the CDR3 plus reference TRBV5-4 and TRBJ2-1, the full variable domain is ETGVTQSPTHLIKTRGQQVTLRCSSQSGHNTVSWYQQALGQGPQFIFQYYREEENGRGNFPPRFSGLQFPNYSSELNVNALELDDSALYLCASSPGLAGVQGEQFFGPGTRLTVL.

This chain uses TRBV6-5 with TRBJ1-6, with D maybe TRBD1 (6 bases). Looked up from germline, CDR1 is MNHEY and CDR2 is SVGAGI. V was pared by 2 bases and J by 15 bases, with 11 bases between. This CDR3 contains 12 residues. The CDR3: CASSYVGAVLHF. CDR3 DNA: TGTGCCAGCAGTTACGTGGGGGCAGTCCTCCACTTT.

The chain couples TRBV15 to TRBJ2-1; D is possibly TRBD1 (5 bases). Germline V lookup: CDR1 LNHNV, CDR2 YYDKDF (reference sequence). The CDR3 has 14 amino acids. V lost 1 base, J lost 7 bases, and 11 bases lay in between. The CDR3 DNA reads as TGTGCCACCAGCAGAGTTGGACAAAAAAATGAGCAGTTCTTC. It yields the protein CATSRVGQKNEQFF.

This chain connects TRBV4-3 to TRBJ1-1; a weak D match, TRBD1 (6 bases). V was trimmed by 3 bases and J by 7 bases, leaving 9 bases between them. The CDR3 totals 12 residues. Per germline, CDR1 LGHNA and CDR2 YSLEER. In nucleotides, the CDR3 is TGCGCCAGCAGCCAGGCACAGGGTGAAGCTTTCTTT. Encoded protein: CASSQAQGEAFF.

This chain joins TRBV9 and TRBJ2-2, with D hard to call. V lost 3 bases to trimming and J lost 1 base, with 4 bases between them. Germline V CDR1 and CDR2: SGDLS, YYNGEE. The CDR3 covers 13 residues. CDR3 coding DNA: TGTGCCAGCAGCGCCCTGAACACCGGGGAGCTGTTTTTT. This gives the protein CASSALNTGELFF. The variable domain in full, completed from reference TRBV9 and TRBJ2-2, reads DSGVTQTPKHLITATGQRVTLRCSPRSGDLSVYWYQQSLDQGLQFLIQYYNGEERAKGNILERFSAQQFPDLHSELNLSSLELGDSALYFCASSALNTGELFFGEGSRLTVL.

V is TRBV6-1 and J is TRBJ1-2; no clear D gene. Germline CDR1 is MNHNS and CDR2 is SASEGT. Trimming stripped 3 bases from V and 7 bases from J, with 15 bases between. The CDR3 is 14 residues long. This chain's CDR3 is CASSEIGHAGGYTF. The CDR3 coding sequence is TGTGCCAGCAGTGAGATCGGCCACGCAGGTGGCTACACCTTC.

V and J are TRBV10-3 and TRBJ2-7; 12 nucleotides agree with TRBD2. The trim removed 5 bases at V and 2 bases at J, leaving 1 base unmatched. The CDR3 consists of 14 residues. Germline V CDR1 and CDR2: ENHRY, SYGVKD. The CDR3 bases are TGTGCCATCAGTACTAGCGGGAGGACCTACGAGCAGTACTTC. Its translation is CAISTSGRTYEQYF.

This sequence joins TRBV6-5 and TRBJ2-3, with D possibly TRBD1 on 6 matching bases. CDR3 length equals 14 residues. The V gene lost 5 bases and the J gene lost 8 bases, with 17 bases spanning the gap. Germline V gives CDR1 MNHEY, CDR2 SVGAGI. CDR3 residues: CASSKTGSRVTQYF. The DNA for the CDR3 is TGTGCCAGCAGTAAGACAGGCTCCAGGGTTACGCAGTATTTT.

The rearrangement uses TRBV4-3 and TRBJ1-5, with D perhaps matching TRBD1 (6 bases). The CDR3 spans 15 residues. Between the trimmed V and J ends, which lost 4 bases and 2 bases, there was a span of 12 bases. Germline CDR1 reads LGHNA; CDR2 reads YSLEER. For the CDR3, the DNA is TGCGCCAGCAGCCTCCAGCACAGGGGCAATCAGCCCCAGCATTTT. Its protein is CASSLQHRGNQPQHF.

The CDR3 DNA follows: TGTGCCATCAGGGCGGAAAGCAATCAGCCCCAGCATTTT. Translating gives CAIRAESNQPQHF. This chain links TRBV10-3 with TRBJ1-5; the D is unclear. CDR1 ENHRY and CDR2 SYGVKD come from the germline V gene. The CDR3 runs to 13 residues. The V gene lost 6 bases and the J gene lost 1 base, with 7 bases spanning the gap.

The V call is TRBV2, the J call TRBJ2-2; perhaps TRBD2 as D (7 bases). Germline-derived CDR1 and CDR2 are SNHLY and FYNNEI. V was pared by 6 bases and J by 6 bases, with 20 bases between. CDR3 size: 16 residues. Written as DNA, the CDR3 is TGTGCCAGCAGCAGAAAGGGGGAGGGCCGGGCCGGGGAGCTGTTTTTT. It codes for CASSRKGEGRAGELFF. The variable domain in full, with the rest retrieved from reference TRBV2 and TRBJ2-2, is EPEVTQTPSHQVTQMGQEVILRCVPISNHLYFYWYRQILGQKVEFLVSFYNNEISEKSEIFDDQFSVERPDGSNFTLKIRSTKLEDSAMYFCASSRKGEGRAGELFFGEGSRLTVL.

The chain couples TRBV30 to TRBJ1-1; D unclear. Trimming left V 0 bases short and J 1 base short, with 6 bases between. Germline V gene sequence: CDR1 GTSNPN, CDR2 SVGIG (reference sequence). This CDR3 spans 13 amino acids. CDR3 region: CAWSVATNTEAFF. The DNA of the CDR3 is TGTGCCTGGAGTGTGGCCACGAACACTGAAGCTTTCTTT.

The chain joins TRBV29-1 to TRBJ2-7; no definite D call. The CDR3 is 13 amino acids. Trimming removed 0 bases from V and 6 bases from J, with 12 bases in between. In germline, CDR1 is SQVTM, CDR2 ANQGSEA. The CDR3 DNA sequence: TGCAGCGTTGAAGAGGGTTTCCGGAGCGAGCAGTACTTC. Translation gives CSVEEGFRSEQYF.

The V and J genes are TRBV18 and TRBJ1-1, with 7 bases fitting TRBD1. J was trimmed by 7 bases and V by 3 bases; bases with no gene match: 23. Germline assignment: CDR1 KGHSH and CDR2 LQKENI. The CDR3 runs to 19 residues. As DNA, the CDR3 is TGTGCCAGCTCACCTACCGCGGACAGGTATGTGAGATTAAAGGGTGAAGCTTTCTTT. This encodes CASSPTADRYVRLKGEAFF. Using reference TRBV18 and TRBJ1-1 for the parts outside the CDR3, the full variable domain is NAGVMQNPRHLVRRRGQEARLRCSPMKGHSHVYWYRQLPEEGLKFMVYLQKENIIDESGMPKERFSAEFPKEGPSILRIQQVVRGDSAAYFCASSPTADRYVRLKGEAFFGQGTRLTVV.

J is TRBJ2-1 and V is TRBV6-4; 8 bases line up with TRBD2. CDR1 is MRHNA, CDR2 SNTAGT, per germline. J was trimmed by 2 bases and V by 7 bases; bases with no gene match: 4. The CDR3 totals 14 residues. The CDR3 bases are TGTGCCAGCAATGGACTAGCTCCCTACAATGAGCAGTTCTTC. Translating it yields CASNGLAPYNEQFF.

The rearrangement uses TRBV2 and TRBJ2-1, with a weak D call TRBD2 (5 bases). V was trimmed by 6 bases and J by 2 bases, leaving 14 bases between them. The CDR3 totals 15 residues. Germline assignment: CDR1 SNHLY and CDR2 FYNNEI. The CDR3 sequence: CASRKEGMAYNEQFF. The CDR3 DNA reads TGTGCCAGCAGAAAAGAGGGTATGGCCTACAATGAGCAGTTCTTC.

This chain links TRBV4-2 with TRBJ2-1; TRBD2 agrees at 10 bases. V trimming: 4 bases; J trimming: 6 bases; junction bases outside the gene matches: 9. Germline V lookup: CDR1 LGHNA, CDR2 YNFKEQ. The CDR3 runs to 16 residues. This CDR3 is CASSRKIAGGGNEQFF. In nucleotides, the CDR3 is TGTGCCAGCAGCCGGAAAATAGCGGGAGGTGGCAATGAGCAGTTCTTC.

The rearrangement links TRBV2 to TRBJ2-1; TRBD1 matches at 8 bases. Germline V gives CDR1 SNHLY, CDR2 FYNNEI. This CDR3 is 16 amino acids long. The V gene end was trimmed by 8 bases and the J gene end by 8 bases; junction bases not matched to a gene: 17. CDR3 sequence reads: CASRGDRAKQGDEQFF. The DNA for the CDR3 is TGTGCCAGCCGTGGGGATAGGGCGAAACAGGGGGATGAGCAGTTCTTC.

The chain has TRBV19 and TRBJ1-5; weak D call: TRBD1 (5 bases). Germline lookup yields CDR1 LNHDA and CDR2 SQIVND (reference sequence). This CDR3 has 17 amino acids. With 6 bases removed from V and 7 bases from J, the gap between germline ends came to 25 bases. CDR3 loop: CASRQLSTGTDLQPQHF. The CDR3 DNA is TGTGCCAGTAGACAACTTTCTACCGGGACTGATTTGCAGCCCCAGCATTTT. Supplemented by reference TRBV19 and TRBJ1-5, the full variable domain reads DGGITQSPKYLFRKEGQNVTLSCEQNLNHDAMYWYRQDPGQGLRLIYYSQIVNDFQKGDIAEGYSVSREKKESFPLTVTSAQKNPTAFYLCASRQLSTGTDLQPQHFGDGTRLSIL.

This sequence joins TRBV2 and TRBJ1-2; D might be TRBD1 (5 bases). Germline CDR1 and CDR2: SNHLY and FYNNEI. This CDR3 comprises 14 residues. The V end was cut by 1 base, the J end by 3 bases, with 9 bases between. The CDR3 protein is CASSEGQSDYGYTF. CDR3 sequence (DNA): TGTGCCAGCAGTGAAGGACAGTCCGACTATGGCTACACCTTC.

The DNA for the CDR3 is TGCGCCAGCAGCGCGAACAGTGGTAACTATGGCTACACCTTC. It encodes CASSANSGNYGYTF. The gene calls are TRBV4-3 and TRBJ1-2; D not resolved. Trimming stripped 5 bases from V and 1 base from J, with 11 bases between. CDR3 length: 14 amino acids. Germline V gene sequence: CDR1 LGHNA, CDR2 YSLEER.

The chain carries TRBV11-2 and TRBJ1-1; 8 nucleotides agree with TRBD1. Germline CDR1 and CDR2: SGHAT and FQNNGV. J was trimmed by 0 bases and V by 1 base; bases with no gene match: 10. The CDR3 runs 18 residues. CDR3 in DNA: TGTGCCAGCAGCTTAGTTATGGGGACAGGCGTACTGAACACTGAAGCTTTCTTT. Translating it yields CASSLVMGTGVLNTEAFF.

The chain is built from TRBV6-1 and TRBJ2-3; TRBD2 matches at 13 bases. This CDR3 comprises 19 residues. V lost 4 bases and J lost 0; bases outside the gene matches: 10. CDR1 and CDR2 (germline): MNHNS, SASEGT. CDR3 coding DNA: TGTGCCAGCAGTGGACTAGCGGGGGGCCCAATGAGTAGCACAGATACGCAGTATTTT. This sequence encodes CASSGLAGGPMSSTDTQYF.

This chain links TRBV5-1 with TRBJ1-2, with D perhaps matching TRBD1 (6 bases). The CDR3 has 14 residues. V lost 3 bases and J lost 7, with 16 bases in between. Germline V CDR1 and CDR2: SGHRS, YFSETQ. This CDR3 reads CASSSWGLEGGYTF. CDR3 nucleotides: TGCGCCAGCAGCTCTTGGGGGCTTGAGGGTGGCTACACCTTC.